A single sample is the source of the 4 T cell receptor beta chains below, sequenced in a study of T cells after yellow fever vaccination. Via MiXCR, TCRdb re-called the 5' RACE reads, giving one row per CDR3 protein. The sample carries some 320,000 distinct CDR3 sequences, roughly 8.7% recorded once. The material was PBMCs, obtained on the day of the first yellow fever vaccination. The receptors stem from a man younger than 30 who received the YFV17D yellow fever vaccine.

This sequence joins TRBV20-1 and TRBJ1-1; D unresolved. Trimming left V 0 bases short and J 1 base short, with 6 bases between. Germline V CDR1 and CDR2: DFQATT, SNEGSKA (reference sequence). This CDR3 spans 13 amino acids. The CDR3 region has the DNA TGCAGTGCTAGAGAGGACCCGAACACTGAAGCTTTCTTT. Translated: CSAREDPNTEAFF.

The V gene is TRBV30, the J gene TRBJ2-7; D possibly uses TRBD1 or TRBD2 (6 bases each). The CDR3 length is 13 residues. CDR1 GTSNPN and CDR2 SVGIG come from the germline V gene (reference sequence). Trimming pared 1 base from V and 4 bases from J, leaving 11 bases between. The CDR3 DNA reads as TGTGCCTGGAGTGCGAGGGGGAGGTACGAGCAGTACTTC. Translating gives CAWSARGRYEQYF.

Only a few counts were recorded for this clonotype. This sequence joins TRBV4-2 and TRBJ2-2; 7 bases are shared with TRBD1. The V gene's germline CDR1 is LGHNA and CDR2 YNFKEQ. The CDR3 loop spans 16 amino acids. Trimming removed 0 bases from V and 3 bases from J; junction bases left unmatched: 4. CDR3 in amino acids: CASSQEEGAYTGELFF. CDR3 DNA sequence: TGTGCCAGCAGCCAAGAAGAGGGGGCGTACACCGGGGAGCTGTTTTTT.

This clonotype has only a few counts. The V and J genes are TRBV30 and TRBJ2-1; D gene ambiguous. The CDR3 runs to 11 residues. Germline V gene data show CDR1 as GTSNPN and CDR2 as SVGIG (reference sequence). V was cut by 2 bases and J by 8 bases, with 7 bases left in between. The DNA for the CDR3 is TGTGCCTGGAGTCGACTGCATGAGCAGTTCTTC. It encodes CAWSRLHEQFF.